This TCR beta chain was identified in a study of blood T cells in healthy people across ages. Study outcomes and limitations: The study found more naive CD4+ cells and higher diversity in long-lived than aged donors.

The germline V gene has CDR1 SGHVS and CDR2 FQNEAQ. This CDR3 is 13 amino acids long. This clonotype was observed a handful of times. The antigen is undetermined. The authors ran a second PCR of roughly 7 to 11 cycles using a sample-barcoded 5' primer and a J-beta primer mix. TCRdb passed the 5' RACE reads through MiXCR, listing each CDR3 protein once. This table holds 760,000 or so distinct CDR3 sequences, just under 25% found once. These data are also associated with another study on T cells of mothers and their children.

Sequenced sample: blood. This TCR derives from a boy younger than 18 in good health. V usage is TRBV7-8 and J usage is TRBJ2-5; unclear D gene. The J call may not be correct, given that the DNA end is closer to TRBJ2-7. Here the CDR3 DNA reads TGTGCCAGCAGCTTATTACTCAACTACGAGCAGTACTTC. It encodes CASSLLLNYEQYF.